This TCR beta chain came from a study of T-cell reconstitution after alpha-beta-depleted transplantation in children. This clonotype has at least ten counts. From germline, CDR1 is SGDLS and CDR2 YYNGEE. The length of the CDR3 is 12 residues. Trimming stripped 0 bases from V and 7 bases from J, with 8 bases between. Unique molecular identifiers were incorporated during preparation of the TCRbeta library. TCRdb re-called the PCR reads through MiXCR, storing one row per CDR3 protein. The data hold about 72,000 distinct CDR3 sequences, with around 6.6% observed a single time. This TCR was recovered from a human donor who donated a stem cell graft to a child with acute lymphoblastic leukemia. This chain joins TRBV9 and TRBJ2-7; no reliable D call. The sample in question was PBMCs from the stem cell graft donor, obtained from the stem cell graft. CDR3 sequence: CASSVAEQEQYF. The CDR3 DNA follows: TGTGCCAGCAGCGTAGCTGAACAAGAGCAGTACTTC. The variable domain in full, with the rest retrieved from reference TRBV9 and TRBJ2-7, is DSGVTQTPKHLITATGQRVTLRCSPRSGDLSVYWYQQSLDQGLQFLIQYYNGEERAKGNILERFSAQQFPDLHSELNLSSLELGDSALYFCASSVAEQEQYFGPGTRLTVT.